This TCR beta chain emerged from a study of T cell repertoires in cytomegalovirus infection (dated by TCRdb to the late 2010s). Study-level background: Peptide stimulations targeted recently identified HLA-C-restricted CMV epitopes, whose presentation resists viral immunomodulation, together with well-studied HLA-B-restricted epitopes. Donor HLA type was relevant to the analysis, because carriage of CMV infection together with the matching HLA type was indicated by public TCR beta signatures. Overall study results and their limits: In both this cohort and an independent roughly 400-donor cohort, the cumulative frequency of public TCR beta family members distinguished carriers of CMV infection plus the relevant HLA type. In the ex vivo response, HLA-C-restricted CMV-specific TCR beta clonotypes were dominant, and in two of eight donors the single most frequent clonotype came from this HLA-C-restricted group.

In regard to this clonotype: The antigen it recognizes is unknown. Base-call qualities are not available, and no considerably larger clone is one nucleotide away.

Read against the paper, the sample's treatment or condition label means: in vitro stimulation with specific CMV peptide epitopes to enrich CMV-specific T cells. From the germline V gene (reference sequence), CDR1 is SEHNR and CDR2 is FQNEAQ. The junction shows trimming of 1 base on V and 10 bases on J, plus 13 bases between the germline ends. The CDR3 contains 14 residues, cysteine and phenylalanine counted. Of the read, only the CDR3 DNA is kept; its 42 bases are in frame from base 1. Instrument on record: Illumina HiSeq 1500. Using fastp at Q25 and MiXCR, TCRdb reprocessed the public reads and kept productive beta chains. Rows with a matching CDR3 protein are joined into one entry that keeps the most common DNA and genes. The sample yields 600,000 to 700,000 distinct CDR3 sequences; 30% to 40% were counted once. 15% to 20% of the sample goes to the ten largest clones.

This TCR derives from a human donor in good health (CMV status not recorded). Some clones in this sample may be carry-over from other donors' samples. Sequencing was performed on cultured PBMCs, taken from culture after CMV antigen stimulation. The receptor chain draws on TRBV7-9 and TRBJ1-4, with no reliable assignment of the D segment. CDR3 loop: CASSLGQVEGKLFF. In nucleotides, the sequence is TGTGCCAGCAGCTTAGGGCAGGTCGAGGGAAAACTGTTTTTT.